This T cell receptor beta chain was documented in a study of glioma-infiltrating T cells after dendritic cell vaccination. The PCR used 60 V beta and 13 J beta primers. TCRdb keeps only in-frame clones here, not all; method: immunoSEQ multiplex PCR. The sample includes 80,000 to 100,000 clones, more than 70% of them seen just once. Time point: after dendritic cell vaccination, including at tumor progression/relapse. CDR1 is GTSNPN, CDR2 SVGIG, per germline (reference sequence). Trimming removed 3 bases at V and 7 bases at J, with 15 bases between. This CDR3 region has 14 residues. The specimen was blood, collected after dendritic cell vaccination. The rearrangement joins TRBV30 to TRBJ1-4; D perhaps matches TRBD1 (6 bases). The TCR originated in a human donor with glioblastoma. The CDR3 nucleotides are TGTGCCTGGAGCGTAAGACAGGACGCTGAAAAACTGTTTTTT. This codes for CAWSVRQDAEKLFF.